The entry that follows covers one TCR beta chain sequence. The method was immunoSEQ multiplex PCR; TCRdb's version includes in-frame clones alone and lacks a portion of them. The profile shows fewer than 40,000 clones, about 90% of them singletons. The data were taken from a study of regulatory dendritic cells for organ transplantation. The CDR3 runs to 15 residues. The V and J ends lost 6 bases and 7 bases, in that order; junction bases with no gene match: 6. Per germline, CDR1 SEHNR and CDR2 FQNEAQ (reference sequence). The sample taken for sequencing was naive CD8+ T cells from blood. Subset here: CD45RA+ naive T cells. This receptor was obtained from a human donor in good health. The rearrangement uses TRBV7-9 and TRBJ1-6, with 10 nucleotides matching TRBD1. Here the CDR3 DNA reads TGTGCCAGCAGAGGACAGGGGGATTCGAATTCACCCCTCCACTTT. It specifies CASRGQGDSNSPLHF.